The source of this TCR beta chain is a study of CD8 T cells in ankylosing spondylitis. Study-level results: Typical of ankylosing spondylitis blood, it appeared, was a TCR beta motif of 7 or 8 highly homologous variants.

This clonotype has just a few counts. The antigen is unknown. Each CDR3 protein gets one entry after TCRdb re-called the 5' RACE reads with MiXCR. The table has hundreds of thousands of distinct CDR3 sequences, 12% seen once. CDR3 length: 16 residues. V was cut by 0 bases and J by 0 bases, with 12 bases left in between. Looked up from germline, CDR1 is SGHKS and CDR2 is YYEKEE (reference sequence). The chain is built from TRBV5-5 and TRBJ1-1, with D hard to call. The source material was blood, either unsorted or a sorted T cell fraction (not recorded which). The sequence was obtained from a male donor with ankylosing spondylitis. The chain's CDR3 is CASSLVGAFMNTEAFF. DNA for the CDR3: TGTGCCAGCAGCTTGGTCGGCGCCTTCATGAACACTGAAGCTTTCTTT.